The clone carrying this TCR beta chain was recorded once. The CDR3 has 15 amino acids. Germline V lookup: CDR1 MGHRA, CDR2 YSYEKL. V was clipped by 3 bases and J by 4 bases, with 12 bases between them. Method: immunoSEQ multiplex PCR; TCRdb's copy keeps in-frame clones and lacks some. The sample lists around 260,000 clones, about nine tenths occurring once. The data are from a study of blood T cell repertoires in COVID-19. Overall study: Samples representing acute and convalescent COVID-19 were sourced from the United States, Italy and Spain.

The rearrangement joins TRBV4-1 to TRBJ2-2, with a possible D match to TRBD1 (6 bases). The sample taken for sequencing was peripheral blood. The TCR originated in a woman aged 40 to 50 who had recovered from COVID-19. Written as DNA, the CDR3 is TGCGCCAGCAGCCAGGGCAGGGGATTCACCGGGGAGCTGTTTTTT. Its protein product is CASSQGRGFTGELFF.